This is a list of T cell receptor beta chains from one sample in a study of blood T cell repertoires in COVID-19. The protocol was immunoSEQ multiplex PCR, while the TCRdb copy is restricted to in-frame clones and leaves out a portion. The sample includes about 190,000 clones, around 80% of them seen just once. The sample taken for sequencing was peripheral blood. The receptors shown here come from a human donor in a cohort sampled during active COVID-19. The CDR3 runs from the conserved cysteine through the conserved F or W. D genes are given only for firm matches. Where a row states a size, it is once, few, many or the class of an expanded clone; other rows omit it.

clone size	D gene	J gene	CDR3 length	V gene	CDR3 protein	CDR3 DNA
NA	TRBD1	TRBJ2-3	15	TRBV5-4	CASSLPGQGTDTQYF	TGTGCCAGCAGCCTCCCGGGACAGGGAACAGATACGCAGTATTTT
NA	TRBD1	TRBJ2-2	14	TRBV5-1	CASTGTGSTGELFF	TGCGCCAGCACCGGGACAGGGTCCACCGGGGAGCTGTTTTTT
NA	TRBD1	TRBJ1-4	15	TRBV6-1	CASSEWDRGEEKLFF	TGTGCCAGCAGTGAATGGGACAGGGGTGAAGAAAAACTGTTTTTT
NA	TRBD1	TRBJ1-5	14	TRBV2	CASSTGGGIQPQHF	TGTGCCAGCAGCACAGGGGGAGGGATTCAGCCCCAGCATTTT
NA	TRBD2	TRBJ2-1	17	TRBV28	CASSFPLASGRVDEQFF	TGTGCCAGCAGTTTCCCCCTAGCTAGCGGGAGAGTCGATGAGCAGTTCTTC
NA	NA	TRBJ1-1	17	TRBV30	CAWSFSRGGGRNTEAFF	TGTGCCTGGAGTTTTTCGAGGGGTGGGGGCCGGAACACTGAAGCTTTCTTT
few	TRBD1	TRBJ1-4	14	TRBV19	CASSIDRQGEKLFF	TGTGCCAGTAGTATAGATCGACAGGGCGAAAAACTGTTTTTT
NA	NA	TRBJ1-2	12	TRBV6-5	CASTWDTYGYTF	TGTGCCAGCACCTGGGACACCTATGGCTACACCTTC
NA	TRBD1	TRBJ1-3	16	TRBV5-1	CASSQMTGGAGNTIYF	TGCGCCAGCAGCCAGATGACAGGGGGCGCGGGAAACACCATATATTTT
NA	NA	TRBJ1-1	13	TRBV7-9	CASSQEVNTEAFF	TGTGCCAGCAGCCAGGAAGTTAACACTGAAGCTTTCTTT
once	TRBD1	TRBJ1-2	14	TRBV7-6	CASSSAGGAYGYTF	TGTGCCAGCAGCTCCGCAGGGGGCGCCTATGGCTACACCTTC
NA	NA	TRBJ1-2	13	TRBV6-5	CASRPGQTYGYTF	TGTGCCAGCAGACCCGGACAGACTTATGGCTACACCTTC
NA	NA	TRBJ1-5	12	TRBV20-1	CSASSLSLPQHF	TGCAGTGCTAGTTCCCTATCGTTGCCCCAGCATTTT
NA	NA	TRBJ1-6	15	TRBV6-5	CASSYSSLDNSPLHF	TGTGCCAGCAGTTACTCGAGTTTGGATAATTCACCCCTCCACTTT
NA	TRBD2	TRBJ2-3	18	TRBV5-1	CASSLAGVWREGQNTQYF	TGCGCCAGCAGCTTGGCCGGGGTCTGGCGGGAGGGCCAAAATACGCAGTATTTT
NA	TRBD1	TRBJ2-2	16	TRBV19	CASSFTGTGVTGELFF	TGTGCCAGTAGTTTCACCGGGACAGGGGTCACCGGGGAGCTGTTTTTT
few	NA	TRBJ1-1	16	TRBV4-1	CASSPTDSPDLTEAFF	TGCGCCAGCAGCCCGACGGACAGCCCCGATTTAACTGAAGCTTTCTTT